One and the same sample provided the 5 T cell receptor beta chains below, sequenced in a study of T cell clonotyping in hematopoietic cell transplantation. As for time point: recipient sample about 28 days before transplant, after cytoreduction. The table came from immunoSEQ multiplex PCR; TCRdb's copy has only in-frame clones and leaves some out. The sample records 35,000 to 50,000 clones, 85% being singletons. The starting material was peripheral blood mononuclear cells, obtained before stem cell transplant. These receptors were taken from a man aged 55 to 70 with acute myeloid leukemia. Some clones in this sample may be carry-over from other donors' samples.

The chain joins TRBV28 to TRBJ1-2; 7 bases are shared with TRBD1. The CDR3 runs to 17 residues. The V segment lost 8 bases and the J segment 3 bases; nucleotides outside the gene matches: 18. Germline values: CDR1 MDHEN, CDR2 SYDVKM. This CDR3 reads CASSSPGQGGGYYGYTF. Here the CDR3 DNA reads TGTGCCAGCTCTTCACCGGGACAAGGAGGGGGCTACTATGGCTACACCTTC.

This CDR3 reads CASSNRVNEKLFF. CDR3 nucleotides: TGTGCCAGCAGCAACAGGGTTAATGAAAAACTGTTTTTT. V usage is TRBV14 and J usage is TRBJ1-4; D may be TRBD1 (6 bases). CDR3 length equals 13 residues. Trimming left V 5 bases short and J 4 bases short, with 8 bases between. Germline CDR1 reads SGHDN; CDR2 reads FVKESK.

As DNA, the CDR3 is TGTGCCAGCCGGGCGGCCACTTACGAGCAGTACTTC. Its protein product is CASRAATYEQYF. This chain links TRBV7-2 with TRBJ2-7, with D unresolved. From germline, CDR1 is SGHTA and CDR2 FQGNSA. There are 12 residues in the CDR3. Trimming removed 8 bases at V and 4 bases at J, with 12 bases between.

This chain links TRBV19 with TRBJ2-5; D might be TRBD2 (6 bases). From germline, CDR1 is LNHDA and CDR2 SQIVND (reference sequence). The V end lost 4 bases, the J end lost 0 bases, and 15 bases lay between the germline ends. The CDR3 runs 16 residues. The DNA of the CDR3 is TGTGCCAGTAGTAGCCCCGGGGGACTGAACCAAGAGACCCAGTACTTC. Its translation: CASSSPGGLNQETQYF.

The chain recombines TRBV5-5 with TRBJ1-6; D may be TRBD1 (6 bases). Per germline, CDR1 SGHKS and CDR2 YYEKEE (reference sequence). The V and J ends lost 4 bases and 6 bases respectively, with 14 bases between them. The CDR3 has 15 residues. For the CDR3, the DNA is TGTGCCAGCAGCCAAAGGACAGCTTCTAATTCACCCCTCCACTTT. Amino acid sequence: CASSQRTASNSPLHF.